This entry concerns a single TCR beta chain. The sample is drawn from a study of shared clonotypes between healthy human individuals. Sequenced by immunoSEQ multiplex PCR; TCRdb stores in-frame clones only, minus some. Here the sample spans roughly 720,000 clones, around 90% being singletons. The length of the CDR3 is 14 residues. Trimming left V 5 bases short and J 4 bases short, with 14 bases between. CDR1 and CDR2 (germline): SSHAT, FNYEAQ (reference sequence). The chain joins TRBV7-7 to TRBJ2-5; D perhaps matches TRBD2 (6 bases). The sample was memory CD8+ T cells from PBMCs. As to subset: CD45RO+ cells pooled with CCR7-negative TemRA cells. This TCR derives from a man between 18 and 35 years old in good health. Some clones in this sample may be carry-over from other donors' samples. The CDR3 sequence is CASSPRERGETQYF. DNA for the CDR3: TGTGCCAGCAGCCCTCGGGAGAGAGGAGAGACCCAGTACTTC.